The 2 T cell receptor beta chains below come from one sample, sequenced in a study of blood T cell repertoires in COVID-19. Measured with immunoSEQ multiplex PCR; TCRdb has only the in-frame clones, and not every one. The table has 29,000 or so clones, nearly 90% seen once. The sample taken for sequencing was peripheral blood. The source of these receptors is a human donor in a cohort sampled during active COVID-19.

This clone showed up just once. Here the CDR3 DNA reads TGTGCCAGCAGCCCCTTAGCGGGGGGGCCTAACAATGAGCAGTTCTTC. Translated: CASSPLAGGPNNEQFF. V and J are TRBV7-3 and TRBJ2-1; 11 nucleotides line up with TRBD2. The CDR3 length is 16 residues. Looked up from germline, CDR1 is SGHTA and CDR2 is FQGTGA. With 5 bases clipped from V and 5 bases from J, the junction kept 8 bases outside the gene matches.

The chain is built from TRBV24-1 and TRBJ2-3; D perhaps matches TRBD2 (6 bases). Deletions cut 6 bases from V and 4 bases from J, with 10 bases between. CDR3 length equals 13 residues. The germline V gene encodes CDR1 KGHDR and CDR2 SFDVKD. CDR3 amino acids: CATSTGVSDTQYF. The CDR3 nucleotides are TGTGCCACCAGTACGGGGGTTTCAGATACGCAGTATTTT.